These 16 T cell receptor beta chains were all obtained from the same sample, sequenced in a study of shared clonotypes between healthy human individuals. The assay was immunoSEQ multiplex PCR, and TCRdb's table has in-frame clones only and misses some. The profile shows approximately 1.5 million clones, approximately 98% of them singletons. The sample was naive CD4+ T cells sorted from blood. Subset here: CD45RA+ positively selected. The source is a man aged 30 to 45 in good health.

The chain carries TRBV30 and TRBJ1-4; 8 bases map to TRBD1. Germline V lookup: CDR1 GTSNPN, CDR2 SVGIG (reference sequence). Trimming cost V 5 bases and J 5 bases; bases outside gene matches: 10. The length of the CDR3 is 15 residues. The CDR3 protein is CAWGADRGGNEKLFF. CDR3 nucleotide sequence: TGTGCCTGGGGGGCTGACAGGGGCGGGAATGAAAAACTGTTTTTT.

The J gene is TRBJ1-2, the V gene TRBV5-1; maybe TRBD1 (5 bases). This CDR3 has 16 amino acids. Germline V gene lookup returns CDR1 SGHRS and CDR2 YFSETQ. Trimming stripped 0 bases from V and 6 bases from J, with 18 bases between. DNA for the CDR3: TGCGCCAGCAGCTTGGTTGGTCAGGGCATCGCGGATGGCTACACCTTC. Protein: CASSLVGQGIADGYTF.

This chain links TRBV5-4 with TRBJ2-1; TRBD2 matches at 7 bases. Germline values: CDR1 SGHNT, CDR2 YYREEE (reference sequence). This CDR3 is built from 16 residues. V trimming: 0 bases; J trimming: 1 base; junction bases outside the gene matches: 4. The CDR3 is CASSLGSAGSYNEQFF. In nucleotides, the CDR3 is TGTGCCAGCAGCTTGGGTTCAGCGGGATCCTACAATGAGCAGTTCTTC.

The CDR3 is CASSQDTGVETQYF. In DNA, the CDR3 is TGTGCCAGCAGCCAAGATACCGGGGTAGAGACCCAGTACTTC. The chain employs TRBV5-4 and TRBJ2-5; weak D call: TRBD2 (5 bases). Trimming took 4 bases from V and 4 from J, leaving 14 bases between them. There are 14 residues in the CDR3. The germline V gene has CDR1 SGHNT and CDR2 YYREEE (reference sequence).

The V gene is TRBV6-4, the J gene TRBJ2-7, with D tentatively TRBD1 (6 bases). CDR1 and CDR2 (germline): MRHNA, SNTAGT. The CDR3 extends over 16 amino acids. V dropped 2 bases and J dropped 0 bases, with 14 bases sitting between them. The CDR3 region is CASSDPTGYRSYEQYF. DNA of the CDR3: TGTGCCAGCAGTGACCCAACAGGGTACCGCTCCTACGAGCAGTACTTC.

This chain links TRBV7-2 with TRBJ1-5; no definite D call. Germline V gene data show CDR1 as SGHTA and CDR2 as FQGNSA. The CDR3 totals 16 residues. The V and J ends lost 5 bases and 5 bases respectively, with 19 bases between them. CDR3 loop: CASSRLQEPGDQPQHF. The CDR3 DNA follows: TGTGCCAGCAGCCGACTGCAGGAGCCCGGGGATCAGCCCCAGCATTTT.

The chain recombines TRBV7-2 with TRBJ2-1; D is ambiguous. Per the germline V gene, CDR1 is SGHTA and CDR2 is FQGNSA. The CDR3 extends over 14 amino acids. V was trimmed by 5 bases and J by 3 bases, leaving 11 bases between them. In DNA form, the CDR3 reads TGTGCCAGCAGCCCCGTCGAGGTCTACAATGAGCAGTTCTTC. Translated, it gives CASSPVEVYNEQFF.

The chain links TRBV30 to TRBJ1-5; TRBD1 might be the D (5 bases). Trimming left V 3 bases short and J 5 bases short, with 11 bases between. Germline V CDR1 and CDR2: GTSNPN, SVGIG (reference sequence). The CDR3 extends over 13 amino acids. This CDR3 reads CAWRVRGDQPQHF. CDR3 bases: TGTGCCTGGAGGGTGAGGGGAGATCAGCCCCAGCATTTT.

This chain uses TRBV6-6 with TRBJ2-7; 9 positions match TRBD1. The CDR3 consists of 14 residues. Germline V gives CDR1 MNHNY, CDR2 SVGAGI (reference sequence). Trimming took 6 bases from V and 7 from J; bases not matched to a gene: 10. The CDR3: CASRAGQGWFEQYF. CDR3 nucleotides: TGTGCCAGCAGGGCGGGACAGGGATGGTTTGAGCAGTACTTC.

The V and J genes are TRBV7-9 and TRBJ1-1; no clear D. The CDR3 covers 15 residues. Trimming cost V 4 bases and J 0 bases, with 12 bases left between them. CDR1 is SEHNR and CDR2 is FQNEAQ in the germline V gene (reference sequence). The DNA for the CDR3 is TGTGCCAGCAGCTCCTACACCACACTGAACACTGAAGCTTTCTTT. Protein product: CASSSYTTLNTEAFF.

The chain recombines TRBV25-1 with TRBJ2-4; no firm D call. The germline CDR1 and CDR2 sequences are MGHDK and SYGVNS. The CDR3 spans 14 residues. The germline V and J ends were trimmed by 4 bases and 5 bases, with 12 bases remaining between them. The CDR3 DNA follows: TGTGCCAGCAGTGCCTCGGACCTCGAAAACATTCAGTACTTC. This translates into CASSASDLENIQYF.

The chain couples TRBV9 to TRBJ2-2; 10 nucleotides line up with TRBD2. The V and J ends lost 2 bases and 0 bases, in that order; junction bases with no gene match: 1. The CDR3 sequence is 16 residues long. Germline loops: CDR1 SGDLS, CDR2 YYNGEE. The CDR3 is CASSVTSGSNTGELFF. The CDR3 coding sequence is TGTGCCAGCAGCGTGACTAGCGGGTCGAACACCGGGGAGCTGTTTTTT.

The chain couples TRBV7-3 to TRBJ1-1, with unresolved D. Trimming left V 5 bases short and J 4 bases short, with 17 bases between. Per the germline V gene, CDR1 is SGHTA and CDR2 is FQGTGA. The CDR3 covers 15 residues. The CDR3 DNA reads TGTGCCAGCAGCCGTCGGGCAGCTAGCAGCACTGAAGCTTTCTTT. Its protein is CASSRRAASSTEAFF.

A single count supports this clone. The chain employs TRBV6-1 and TRBJ2-1, with D possibly matching TRBD2 (5 bases). The CDR3 covers 16 residues. In germline, CDR1 is MNHNS, CDR2 SASEGT. Trimming cost V 0 bases and J 3 bases, with 12 bases left between them. CDR3: CASSEATAGIYNEQFF. The CDR3 bases are TGTGCCAGCAGTGAAGCGACGGCGGGCATCTACAATGAGCAGTTCTTC.

The chain links TRBV11-2 to TRBJ2-1; perhaps TRBD2 as D (5 bases). The CDR3 covers 14 residues. Germline assignment: CDR1 SGHAT and CDR2 FQNNGV. Trimming stripped 0 bases from V and 8 bases from J, with 11 bases between. The CDR3 DNA reads TGTGCCAGCAGCTTAGATACCCTAGCTTATGAGCAGTTCTTC. Its protein is CASSLDTLAYEQFF.

The V and J genes are TRBV18 and TRBJ2-1, with 8 bases that match TRBD2. V shed 2 bases, J shed 5 bases, and the junction held 5 bases outside the gene matches. The CDR3 extends over 15 amino acids. Germline CDR1 is KGHSH and CDR2 is LQKENI. Here the CDR3 reads CASSPKASGHNEQFF. CDR3 nucleotides: TGTGCCAGCTCACCAAAGGCTAGCGGGCACAATGAGCAGTTCTTC.